This T cell receptor beta chain derives from a study of T cells in tuberculosis. Study at large: PBMC were archived before or within 7 days of starting treatment.

As to time point: new active TB diagnosis, blood taken before or within 7 days of starting treatment. Study observations and caveats: Smaller alpha distances in active tuberculosis partly reflected shorter CDR3-alpha lengths.

Produced via immunoSEQ multiplex PCR; TCRdb's table is partial and in-frame only. The sample records tens of thousands of clones, 90% to 95% being singletons. The CDR3 is 19 amino acids. V dropped 0 bases and J dropped 6; count of bases not matched to a gene: 11. CDR1 is SGDLS, CDR2 YYNGEE, per germline. As concerns this clone: Its specificity is not known.

The input for sequencing was PBMCs, taken at tuberculosis diagnosis. This TCR was sampled from an adult with tuberculosis. The chain joins TRBV9 to TRBJ2-2; 13 bases align to TRBD2. Written as DNA, the CDR3 is TGTGCCAGCAGCGTAGCTATCGGGACTAGCGGGACCATTTCCGGGGAGCTGTTTTTT. It yields the protein CASSVAIGTSGTISGELFF. Looking up the rest from reference TRBV9 and TRBJ2-2 gives the full variable domain: DSGVTQTPKHLITATGQRVTLRCSPRSGDLSVYWYQQSLDQGLQFLIQYYNGEERAKGNILERFSAQQFPDLHSELNLSSLELGDSALYFCASSVAIGTSGTISGELFFGEGSRLTVL.